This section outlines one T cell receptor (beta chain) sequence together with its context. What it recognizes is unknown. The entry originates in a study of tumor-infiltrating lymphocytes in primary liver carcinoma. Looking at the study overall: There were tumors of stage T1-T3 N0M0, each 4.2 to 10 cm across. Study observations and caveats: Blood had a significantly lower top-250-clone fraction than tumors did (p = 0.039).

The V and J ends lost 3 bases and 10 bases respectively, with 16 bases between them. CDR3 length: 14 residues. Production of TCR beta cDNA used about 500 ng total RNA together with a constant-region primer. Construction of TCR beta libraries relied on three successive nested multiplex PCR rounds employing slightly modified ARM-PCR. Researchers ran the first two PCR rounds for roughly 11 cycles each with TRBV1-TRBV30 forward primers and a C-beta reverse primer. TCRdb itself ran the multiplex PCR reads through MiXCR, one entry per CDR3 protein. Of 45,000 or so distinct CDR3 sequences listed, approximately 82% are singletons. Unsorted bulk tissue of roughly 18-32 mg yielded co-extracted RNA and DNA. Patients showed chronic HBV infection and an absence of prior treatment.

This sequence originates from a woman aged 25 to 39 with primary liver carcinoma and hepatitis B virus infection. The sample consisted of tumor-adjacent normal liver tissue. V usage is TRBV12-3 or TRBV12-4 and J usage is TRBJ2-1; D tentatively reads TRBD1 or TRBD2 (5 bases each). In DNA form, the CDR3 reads TGTGCCAGCAGTTTGGGGGAAATGATGAAAGAGCAGTTCTTC. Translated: CASSLGEMMKEQFF.